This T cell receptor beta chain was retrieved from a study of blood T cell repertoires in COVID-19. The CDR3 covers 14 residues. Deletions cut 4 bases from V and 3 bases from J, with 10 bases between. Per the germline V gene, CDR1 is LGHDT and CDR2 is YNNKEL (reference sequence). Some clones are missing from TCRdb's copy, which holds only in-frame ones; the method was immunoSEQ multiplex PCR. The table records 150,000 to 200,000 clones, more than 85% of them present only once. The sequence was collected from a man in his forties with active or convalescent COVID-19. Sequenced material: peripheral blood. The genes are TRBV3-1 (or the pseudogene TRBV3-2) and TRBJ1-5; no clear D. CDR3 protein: CASSPAADNQPQHF. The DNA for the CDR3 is TGTGCCAGCAGCCCCGCGGCGGACAATCAGCCCCAGCATTTT.